The clone carrying this T cell receptor (beta chain) has more than one count but fewer than ten. Its antigen is unidentified. V dropped 0 bases and J dropped 5 bases, with 12 bases sitting between them. The germline V gene has CDR1 SQVTM and CDR2 ANQGSEA. The CDR3 spans 14 residues. Through a sample-barcoded 5' primer and a J-beta primer mix, a second PCR was run for roughly 6 to 12 cycles. TCRdb used MiXCR to reprocess the 5' RACE reads, holding one entry per CDR3 protein. The sample has around 1,800,000 distinct CDR3 sequences, roughly two fifths seen once. These data originate in a study of blood T cells in healthy people across ages. General study findings and limits: Getting older went along with TCR beta diversity per million T cells dropping roughly linearly. Naive T cell percentage showed a strong correlation with TCR beta diversity.

The genes are TRBV29-1 and TRBJ2-3, with D maybe TRBD1 (5 bases). The sequencing input was blood. This TCR came from a human donor in good health. DNA for the CDR3: TGCAGCGTTGAAGATTCGCTCAGGGAAGATACGCAGTATTTT. Its protein is CSVEDSLREDTQYF.